Listed below are T cell receptor beta chains from one sample, sequenced in a study of blood T cell repertoires in COVID-19. Repertoires were generated with immunoSEQ multiplex PCR, while TCRdb's copy carries only in-frame clones and drops some. The data show around 190,000 clones, about four fifths seen once. Input material: peripheral blood. Receptors were obtained from a woman aged 40 to 49 with COVID-19, enrolled during active disease. CDR3s include the opening cysteine and the closing phenylalanine or tryptophan. A D gene is named only where the DNA matches it firmly.

J gene,D gene,V gene,CDR3 DNA,CDR3 protein
TRBJ2-7,.,TRBV5-1,TGCGCCAGCAGCGGGGGCAGCTCCTACGAGCAGTACTTC,CASSGGSSYEQYF
TRBJ2-1,.,TRBV4-1,TGCGCCAGCAGCCAAGATTGGGGGGTCAATGAGCAGTTCTTC,CASSQDWGVNEQFF
TRBJ1-3,.,TRBV18,TGTGCCAGCTCACCACTCGACAGCCAGGGGAACACCATATATTTT,CASSPLDSQGNTIYF
TRBJ1-5,.,TRBV6-4,TGTGCCAGCAGCCAGGGTGGCAATCAGCCCCAGCATTTT,CASSQGGNQPQHF
TRBJ1-4,TRBD1,TRBV4-1,TGCGCCAGCAGCCAATGGGCGGGACAGGGAGATGAAAAACTGTTTTTT,CASSQWAGQGDEKLFF
TRBJ2-2,TRBD2,TRBV23-1,TGCGCCGCCGCGACGATTGCGACCGGGACTAGCGCCAAACACGGGGAGCTGTTTTTT,CAAATIATGTSAKHGELFF
TRBJ2-2,.,TRBV19,TGTGCCAGTAGATGGGGACAGAACACCGGGGAGCTGTTTTTT,CASRWGQNTGELFF
TRBJ2-4,.,TRBV3-1/TRBV3-2,TGTGCCAGCAGCCAAGGGAAGGGCCGGGAGTGGGAAAACATTCAGTACTTC,CASSQGKGREWENIQYF
TRBJ1-2,.,TRBV30,TGTGCCTGGCTTACAGGGTATGGCTACACCTTC,CAWLTGYGYTF
TRBJ1-3,TRBD1,TRBV28,TGTGCCAGCAGTCAAATCACAGGGGTAACTGGAAACACCATATATTTT,CASSQITGVTGNTIYF
TRBJ2-4,TRBD2,TRBV19,TGTGCCAGTAGTATAAGTCCTAGCGGGGGCGCTAAAGCCAAAAACATTCAGTACTTC,CASSISPSGGAKAKNIQYF
TRBJ1-2,.,TRBV10-1,TGCGCCAGCAGTGCCGCCAGGAACTATGGCTACACCTTC,CASSAARNYGYTF
TRBJ1-6,.,TRBV27,TGTGCCAGCAGTTTTACAGGGAATCATAATTCACCCCTCCACTTT,CASSFTGNHNSPLHF
TRBJ2-4,TRBD2,TRBV5-4,TGTGCCAGCAGCTACGGACTAGCGCAAAACATTCAGTACTTC,CASSYGLAQNIQYF
TRBJ1-4,.,TRBV18,TGTGCCAGCTCACCACCGACCAACGCACAGGGAGAAAAACTGTTTTTT,CASSPPTNAQGEKLFF
TRBJ2-5,.,TRBV2,TGTGCCAGCAGTGAGATCATCGGGGTATCCGGGACCCAGTACTTC,CASSEIIGVSGTQYF
TRBJ2-2,.,TRBV6-5,TGTGCCAGCACCCGAGGCCCCGGGGAGCTGTTTTTT,CASTRGPGELFF
TRBJ2-1,TRBD2,TRBV5-4,TGTGCCAGCAGCTTGGAGGGACTAGCGGGTTACAATGAGCAGTTCTTC,CASSLEGLAGYNEQFF
TRBJ2-1,.,TRBV18,TGTGCCAGCTCACTGGAACTAAAAAACAATGAGCAGTTCTTC,CASSLELKNNEQFF
TRBJ2-1,TRBD2,TRBV27,TGTGCCAGCAGTCCATATCCGGGACTAGGGGGGTATGAGCAGTTCTTC,CASSPYPGLGGYEQFF
TRBJ2-1,TRBD2,TRBV29-1,TGCAGCGTTGAACCGGCTAGCGGGTTCTACAATGAGCAGTTCTTC,CSVEPASGFYNEQFF
TRBJ1-1,TRBD1,TRBV10-3,TGTGCCATCAGCCGGGACAGGGAGGTTACTGAAGCTTTCTTT,CAISRDREVTEAFF
TRBJ1-2,.,TRBV10-2,TGCGCCAGCAGTGAAACAGACCTAAACTATGGCTACACCTTC,CASSETDLNYGYTF
TRBJ1-5,.,TRBV12-2,TGTGCAAGTCGCTTAGGACACGACAGGGGGGTAAATCAGCCCCAGCATTTT,CASRLGHDRGVNQPQHF
TRBJ2-3,.,TRBV5-4,TGTGCCAGCAGAACGGACGGGGAAAGCACAGATACGCAGTATTTT,CASRTDGESTDTQYF
TRBJ1-4,TRBD1,TRBV7-6,TGTGCCAGCAGCTTATATGGGCAGACAGGGGGCCATGAAAAACTGTTTTTT,CASSLYGQTGGHEKLFF